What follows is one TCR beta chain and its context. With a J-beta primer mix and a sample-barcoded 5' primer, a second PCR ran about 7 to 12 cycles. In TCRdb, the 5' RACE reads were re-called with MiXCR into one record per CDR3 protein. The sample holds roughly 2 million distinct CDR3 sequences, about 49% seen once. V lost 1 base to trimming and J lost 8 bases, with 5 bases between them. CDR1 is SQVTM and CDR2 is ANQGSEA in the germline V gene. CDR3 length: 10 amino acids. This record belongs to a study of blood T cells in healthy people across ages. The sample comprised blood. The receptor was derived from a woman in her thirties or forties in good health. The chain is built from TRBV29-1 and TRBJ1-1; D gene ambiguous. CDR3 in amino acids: CSVEVGEAFF. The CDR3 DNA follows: TGCAGCGTTGAAGTGGGGGAAGCTTTCTTT.